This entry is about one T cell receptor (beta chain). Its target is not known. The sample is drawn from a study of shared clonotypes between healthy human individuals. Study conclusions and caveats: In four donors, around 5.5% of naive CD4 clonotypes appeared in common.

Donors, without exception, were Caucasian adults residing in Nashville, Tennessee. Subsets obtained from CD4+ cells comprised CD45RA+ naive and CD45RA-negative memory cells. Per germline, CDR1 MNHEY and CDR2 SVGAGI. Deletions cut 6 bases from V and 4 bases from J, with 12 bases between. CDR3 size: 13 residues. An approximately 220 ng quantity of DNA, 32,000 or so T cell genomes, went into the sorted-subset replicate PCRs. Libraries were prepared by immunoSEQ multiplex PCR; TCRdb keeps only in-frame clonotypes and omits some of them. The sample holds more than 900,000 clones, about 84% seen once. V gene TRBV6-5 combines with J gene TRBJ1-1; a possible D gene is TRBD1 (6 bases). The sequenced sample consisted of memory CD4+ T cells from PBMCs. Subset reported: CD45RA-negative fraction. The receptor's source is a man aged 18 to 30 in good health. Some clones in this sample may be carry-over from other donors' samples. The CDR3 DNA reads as TGTGCCAGCAGCACAGGGTCCACCACTGAAGCTTTCTTT. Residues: CASSTGSTTEAFF.